What follows describes a single T cell receptor beta chain. Its antigen is currently unknown. No conserved phenylalanine or tryptophan is present at the end of the CDR3, so a read error is the likely explanation. TCR beta libraries were built from RNA through three nested multiplex PCR rounds using modified ARM-PCR. Input was 0.45 to 0.5 ug total RNA, reverse-transcribed with a C-beta primer. These TCRB libraries lack any described unique molecular identifiers. From the multiplex PCR reads, TCRdb called clonotypes with MiXCR, one entry per CDR3 protein. Of about 32,000 distinct CDR3 sequences listed, more than 55% are singletons. This specimen comes from a study of tumor-infiltrating lymphocytes in glioblastoma multiforme. Notes on the study in general: Only one glioblastoma patient had TCR and mutation analysis. Unequal TCR RNA per T cell might skew measured clone sizes.

The V end was cut by 2 bases, the J end by 3 bases, with 20 bases between. The CDR3 extends over 17 amino acids. Germline CDR1 ENHRY, CDR2 SYGVKD. This receptor was obtained from a male donor with glioblastoma. This rearrangement joins TRBV10-3 to TRBJ2-7; no definite D call. Sequenced sample: brain tumor tissue. The CDR3 protein is CAISEGFVVGRFYEQYY. In nucleotides, the CDR3 is TGTGCCATCAGTGAGGGGTTTGTAGTGGGAAGGTTCTACGAGCAGTACTAC.